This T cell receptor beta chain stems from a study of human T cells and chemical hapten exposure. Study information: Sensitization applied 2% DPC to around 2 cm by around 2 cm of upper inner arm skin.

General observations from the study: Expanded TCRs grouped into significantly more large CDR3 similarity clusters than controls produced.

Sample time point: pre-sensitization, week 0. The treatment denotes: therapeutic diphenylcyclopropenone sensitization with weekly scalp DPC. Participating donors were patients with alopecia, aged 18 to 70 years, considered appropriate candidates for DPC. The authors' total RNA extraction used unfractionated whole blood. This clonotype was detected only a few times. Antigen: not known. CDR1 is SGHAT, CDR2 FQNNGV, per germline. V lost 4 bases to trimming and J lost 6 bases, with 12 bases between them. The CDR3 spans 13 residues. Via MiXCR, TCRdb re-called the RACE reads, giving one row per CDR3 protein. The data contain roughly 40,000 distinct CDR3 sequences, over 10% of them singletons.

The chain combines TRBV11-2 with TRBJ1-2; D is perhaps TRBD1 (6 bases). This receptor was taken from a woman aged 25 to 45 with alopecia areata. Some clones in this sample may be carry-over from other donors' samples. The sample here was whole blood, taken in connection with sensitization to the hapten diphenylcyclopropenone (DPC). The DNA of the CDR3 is TGTGCCAGCAGCTCGAGAAAGGGGGATGGCTACACCTTC. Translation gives CASSSRKGDGYTF.